This T cell receptor (beta chain) was sequenced in a study of T cell responses to AZD1222 COVID-19 vaccine. Produced via immunoSEQ multiplex PCR; TCRdb's table is partial and in-frame only. The table lists around 110,000 clones, about 90% of them singletons. This CDR3 has 13 residues. Germline V lookup: CDR1 SGHKS, CDR2 YYEKEE (reference sequence). V lost 0 bases and J lost 3, with 7 bases in between. To note about this clone: Its antigen is unknown.

Study findings and constraints: Among vaccine-associated CD4 TCRs, coverage spanned spike, with dominance at 160-218 and 743-854. Most donors were white British and more were female, and clonal diversity was possibly underestimated.

The rearrangement links TRBV5-5 to TRBJ2-7, with D maybe TRBD2 (5 bases). The sequencing used peripheral blood, collected 28 days after the second AZD1222 dose. This TCR was sampled from an adult who received the AZD1222 COVID-19 vaccine. The chain's CDR3 is CASSLALDYEQYF. The CDR3 DNA reads TGTGCCAGCAGCTTGGCACTAGACTACGAGCAGTACTTC. The variable domain in full, completed from reference TRBV5-5 and TRBJ2-7, reads DAGVTQSPTHLIKTRGQQVTLRCSPISGHKSVSWYQQVLGQGPQFIFQYYEKEERGRGNFPDRFSARQFPNYSSELNVNALLLGDSALYLCASSLALDYEQYFGPGTRLTVT.